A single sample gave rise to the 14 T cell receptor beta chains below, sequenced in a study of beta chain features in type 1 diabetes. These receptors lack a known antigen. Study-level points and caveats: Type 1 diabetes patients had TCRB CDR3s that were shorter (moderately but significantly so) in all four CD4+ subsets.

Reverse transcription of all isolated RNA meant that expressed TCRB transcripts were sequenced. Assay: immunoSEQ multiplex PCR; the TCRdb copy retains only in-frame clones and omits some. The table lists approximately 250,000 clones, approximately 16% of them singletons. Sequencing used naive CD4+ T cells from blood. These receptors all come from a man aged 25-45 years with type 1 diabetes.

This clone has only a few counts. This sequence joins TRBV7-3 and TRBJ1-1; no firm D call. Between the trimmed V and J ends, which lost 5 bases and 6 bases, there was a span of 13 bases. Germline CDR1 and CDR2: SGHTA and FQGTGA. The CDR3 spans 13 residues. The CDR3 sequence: CASSLQVNAEAFF. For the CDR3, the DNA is TGTGCCAGCAGCCTTCAAGTAAACGCTGAAGCTTTCTTT.

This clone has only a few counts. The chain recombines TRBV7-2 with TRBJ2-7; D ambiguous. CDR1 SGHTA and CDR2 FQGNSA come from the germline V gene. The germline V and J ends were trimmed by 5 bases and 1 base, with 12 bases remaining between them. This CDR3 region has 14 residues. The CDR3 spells CASSPGAQSYEQYF. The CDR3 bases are TGTGCCAGCAGCCCAGGTGCACAGTCCTACGAGCAGTACTTC. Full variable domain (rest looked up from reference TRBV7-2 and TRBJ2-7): GAGVSQSPSNKVTEKGKDVELRCDPISGHTALYWYRQSLGQGLEFLIYFQGNSAPDKSGLPSDRFSAERTGGSVSTLTIQRTQQEDSAVYLCASSPGAQSYEQYFGPGTRLTVT.

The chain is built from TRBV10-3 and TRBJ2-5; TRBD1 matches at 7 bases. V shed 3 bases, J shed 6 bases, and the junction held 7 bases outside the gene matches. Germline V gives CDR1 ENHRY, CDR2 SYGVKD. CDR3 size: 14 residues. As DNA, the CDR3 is TGTGCCATCAGTGATAGCACAGGGGTCCAGACCCAGTACTTC. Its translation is CAISDSTGVQTQYF.

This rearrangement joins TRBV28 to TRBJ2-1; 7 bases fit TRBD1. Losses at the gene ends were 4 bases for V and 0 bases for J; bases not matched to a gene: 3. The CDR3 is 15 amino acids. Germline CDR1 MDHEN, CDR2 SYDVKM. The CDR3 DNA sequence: TGTGCCAGCAGTTCCACAGGGGACTCCTACAATGAGCAGTTCTTC. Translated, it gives CASSSTGDSYNEQFF.

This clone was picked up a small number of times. The CDR3 spells CASSLGRGMGNIQYF. DNA of the CDR3: TGTGCCAGCAGCTTAGGCAGGGGAATGGGAAACATTCAGTACTTC. The V call is TRBV11-2, the J call TRBJ2-4; D is perhaps TRBD1 (6 bases). This CDR3 is 15 amino acids long. The germline V gene encodes CDR1 SGHAT and CDR2 FQNNGV. V was shortened by 1 base and J by 6 bases, with 13 bases between the two germline ends.

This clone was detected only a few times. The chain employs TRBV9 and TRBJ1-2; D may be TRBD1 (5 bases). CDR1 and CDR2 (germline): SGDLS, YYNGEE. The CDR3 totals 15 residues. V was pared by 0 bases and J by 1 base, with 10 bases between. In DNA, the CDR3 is TGTGCCAGCAGCGTAGCCCCAGGGAGTAACTATGGCTACACCTTC. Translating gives CASSVAPGSNYGYTF. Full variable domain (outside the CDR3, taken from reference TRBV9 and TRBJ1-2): DSGVTQTPKHLITATGQRVTLRCSPRSGDLSVYWYQQSLDQGLQFLIQYYNGEERAKGNILERFSAQQFPDLHSELNLSSLELGDSALYFCASSVAPGSNYGYTFGSGTRLTVV.

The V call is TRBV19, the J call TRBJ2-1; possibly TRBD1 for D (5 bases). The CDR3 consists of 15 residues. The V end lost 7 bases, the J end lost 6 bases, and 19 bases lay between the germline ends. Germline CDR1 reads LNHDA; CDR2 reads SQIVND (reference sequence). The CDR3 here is CASNKQGDVSNEQFF. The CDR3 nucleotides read TGTGCCAGTAATAAGCAGGGCGACGTTAGCAATGAGCAGTTCTTC.

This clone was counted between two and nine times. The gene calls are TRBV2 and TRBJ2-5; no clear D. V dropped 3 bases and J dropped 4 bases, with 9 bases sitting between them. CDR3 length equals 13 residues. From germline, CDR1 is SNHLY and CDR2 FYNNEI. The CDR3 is CASSDHARETQYF. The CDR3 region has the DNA TGTGCCAGCAGTGACCATGCACGAGAGACCCAGTACTTC.

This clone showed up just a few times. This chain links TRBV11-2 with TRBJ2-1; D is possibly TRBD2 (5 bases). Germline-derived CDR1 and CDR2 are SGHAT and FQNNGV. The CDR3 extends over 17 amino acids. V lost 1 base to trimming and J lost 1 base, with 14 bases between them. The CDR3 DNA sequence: TGTGCCAGCAGCTTAGCCACTAGTTTTCTATCCTACAATGAGCAGTTCTTC. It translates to CASSLATSFLSYNEQFF.

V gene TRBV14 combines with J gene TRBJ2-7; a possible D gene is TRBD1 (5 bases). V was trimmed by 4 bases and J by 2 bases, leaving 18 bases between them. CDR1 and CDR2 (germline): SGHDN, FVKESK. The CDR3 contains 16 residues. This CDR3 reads CASSPWSRVKAYEQYF. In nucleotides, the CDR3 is TGTGCCAGCAGCCCTTGGAGCAGGGTCAAAGCCTACGAGCAGTACTTC.

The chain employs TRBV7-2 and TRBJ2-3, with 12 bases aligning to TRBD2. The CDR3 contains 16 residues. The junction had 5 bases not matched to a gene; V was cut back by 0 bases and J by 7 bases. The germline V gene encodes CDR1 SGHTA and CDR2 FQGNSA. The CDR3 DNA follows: TGTGCCAGCAGCTTAGCGCTAGGGACTAGCGGGTATACGCAGTATTTT. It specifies CASSLALGTSGYTQYF.

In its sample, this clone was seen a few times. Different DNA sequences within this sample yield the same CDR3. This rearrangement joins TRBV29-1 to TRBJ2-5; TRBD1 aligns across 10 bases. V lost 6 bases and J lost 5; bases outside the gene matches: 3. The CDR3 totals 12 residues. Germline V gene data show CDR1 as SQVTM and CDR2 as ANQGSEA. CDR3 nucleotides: TGCAGCGTCGACAGGGGGCAGGAGACCCAGTACTTC. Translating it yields CSVDRGQETQYF. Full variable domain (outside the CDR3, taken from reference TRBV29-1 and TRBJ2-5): SAVISQKPSRDICQRGTSLTIQCQVDSQVTMMFWYRQQPGQSLTLIATANQGSEATYESGFVIDKFPISRPNLTFSTLTVSNMSPEDSSIYLCSVDRGQETQYFGPGTRLLVL.

CDR3 sequence: CSVEGGTGYNEQFF. The CDR3 DNA follows: TGCAGCGTTGAGGGCGGGACAGGGTACAATGAGCAGTTCTTC. V and J are TRBV29-1 and TRBJ2-1; TRBD1 matches 9 bases. V trimming: 3 bases; J trimming: 4 bases; junction bases outside the gene matches: 4. Per germline, CDR1 SQVTM and CDR2 ANQGSEA. CDR3 length: 14 residues.

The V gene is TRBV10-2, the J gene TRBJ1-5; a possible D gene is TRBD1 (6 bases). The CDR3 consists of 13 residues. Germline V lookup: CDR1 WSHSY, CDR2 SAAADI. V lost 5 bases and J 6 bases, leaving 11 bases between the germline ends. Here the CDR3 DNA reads TGCGCCAGCAGTACCACAGGGAGTCAGCCCCAGCATTTT. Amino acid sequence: CASSTTGSQPQHF.